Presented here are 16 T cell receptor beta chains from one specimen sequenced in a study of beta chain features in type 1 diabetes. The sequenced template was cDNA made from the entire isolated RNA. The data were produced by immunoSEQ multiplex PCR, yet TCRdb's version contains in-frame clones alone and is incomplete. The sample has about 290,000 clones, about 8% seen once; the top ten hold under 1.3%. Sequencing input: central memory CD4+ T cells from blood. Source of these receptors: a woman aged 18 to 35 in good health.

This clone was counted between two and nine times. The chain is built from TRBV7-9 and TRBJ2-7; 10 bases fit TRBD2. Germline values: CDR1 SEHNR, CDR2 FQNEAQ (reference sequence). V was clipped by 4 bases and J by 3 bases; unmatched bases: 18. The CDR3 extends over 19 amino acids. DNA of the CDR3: TGTGCCAGCAGCTGGCCGGGACTAGCGCAACAGGAGACCAGCTACGAGCAGTACTTC. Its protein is CASSWPGLAQQETSYEQYF.

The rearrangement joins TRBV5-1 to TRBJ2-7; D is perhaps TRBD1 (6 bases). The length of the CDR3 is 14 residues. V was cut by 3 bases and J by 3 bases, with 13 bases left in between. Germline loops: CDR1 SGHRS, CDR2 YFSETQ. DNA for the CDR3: TGCGCCAGCAGCTCCGGGTGGGACAACTACGAGCAGTACTTC. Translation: CASSSGWDNYEQYF.

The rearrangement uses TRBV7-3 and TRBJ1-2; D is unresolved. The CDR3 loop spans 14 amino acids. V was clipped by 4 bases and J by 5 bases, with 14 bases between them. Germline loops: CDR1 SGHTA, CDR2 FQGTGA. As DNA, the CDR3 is TGTGCCAGCAGCTCCGGTACAGCCCTGTATGGCTACACCTTC. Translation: CASSSGTALYGYTF. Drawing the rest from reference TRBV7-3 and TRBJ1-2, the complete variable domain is GAGVSQTPSNKVTEKGKYVELRCDPISGHTALYWYRQSLGQGPEFLIYFQGTGAADDSGLPNDRFFAVRPEGSVSTLKIQRTERGDSAVYLCASSSGTALYGYTFGSGTRLTVV.

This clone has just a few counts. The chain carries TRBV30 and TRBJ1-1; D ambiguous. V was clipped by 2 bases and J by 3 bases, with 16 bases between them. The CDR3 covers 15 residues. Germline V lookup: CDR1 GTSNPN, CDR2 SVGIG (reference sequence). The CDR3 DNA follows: TGTGCCTGGAGTTCGAAAGGGTTAACTTACACTGAAGCTTTCTTT. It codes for CAWSSKGLTYTEAFF.

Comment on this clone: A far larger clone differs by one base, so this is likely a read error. CDR3 bases: TGTGCCAGCAGCGCAGGGCTTGGGTTACAGGGAGGCTACACCTTC. Translation gives CASSAGLGLQGGYTF. The chain is built from TRBV7-2 and TRBJ1-2; tentatively, D is TRBD1 (6 bases). The ends were cut back, 5 bases at V and 8 bases at J, with 21 bases in the middle. This CDR3 spans 15 amino acids. Germline CDR1 SGHTA, CDR2 FQGNSA.

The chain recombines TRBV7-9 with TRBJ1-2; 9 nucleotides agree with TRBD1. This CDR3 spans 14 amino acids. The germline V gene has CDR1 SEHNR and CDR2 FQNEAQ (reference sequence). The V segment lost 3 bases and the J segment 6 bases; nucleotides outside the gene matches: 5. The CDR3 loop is CASSLLQGAHGYTF. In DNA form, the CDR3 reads TGTGCCAGCAGCTTGTTACAGGGGGCGCATGGCTACACCTTC.

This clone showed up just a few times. Here the CDR3 reads CASSEFVGARGYTF. DNA for the CDR3: TGTGCCAGCAGTGAATTTGTTGGGGCTAGGGGCTACACCTTC. The chain joins TRBV25-1 to TRBJ1-2; possibly TRBD1 for D (5 bases). Between the trimmed V and J ends, which lost 1 base and 8 bases, there was a span of 14 bases. This CDR3 has 14 residues. Germline CDR1 is MGHDK and CDR2 is SYGVNS.

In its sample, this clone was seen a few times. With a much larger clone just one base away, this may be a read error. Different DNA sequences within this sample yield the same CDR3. This CDR3 is CASSYSQGRSYNEQFF. In nucleotides, the CDR3 is TGTGCCAGCAGCTACTCACAGGGACGCTCCTACAATGAGCAGTTCTTC. The J gene is TRBJ2-1, the V gene TRBV6-6, with D possibly being TRBD1 (6 bases). Germline-derived CDR1 and CDR2 are MNHNY and SVGAGI (reference sequence). This CDR3 contains 16 residues.

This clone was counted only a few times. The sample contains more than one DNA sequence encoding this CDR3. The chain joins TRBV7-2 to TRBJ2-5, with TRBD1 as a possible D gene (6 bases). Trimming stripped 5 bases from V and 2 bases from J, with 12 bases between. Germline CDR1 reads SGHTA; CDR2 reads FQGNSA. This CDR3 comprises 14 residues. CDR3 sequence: CASSPGQRQETQYF. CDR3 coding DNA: TGTGCCAGCAGCCCTGGACAGAGACAAGAGACCCAGTACTTC.

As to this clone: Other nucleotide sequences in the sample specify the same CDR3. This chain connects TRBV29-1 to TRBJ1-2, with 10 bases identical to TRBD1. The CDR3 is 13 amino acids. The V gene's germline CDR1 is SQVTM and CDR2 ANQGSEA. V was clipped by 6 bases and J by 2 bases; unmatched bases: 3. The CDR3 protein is CSVRTGGNYGYTF. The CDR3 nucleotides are TGCAGCGTCCGGACAGGGGGGAACTATGGCTACACCTTC.

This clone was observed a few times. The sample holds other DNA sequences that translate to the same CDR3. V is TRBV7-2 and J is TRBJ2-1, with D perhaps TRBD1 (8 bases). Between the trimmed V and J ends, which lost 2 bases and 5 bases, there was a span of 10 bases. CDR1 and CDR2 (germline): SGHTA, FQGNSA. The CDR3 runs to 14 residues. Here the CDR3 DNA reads TGTGCCAGCAGCTTAACAGGGGGGGACAATGAGCAGTTCTTC. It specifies CASSLTGGDNEQFF.

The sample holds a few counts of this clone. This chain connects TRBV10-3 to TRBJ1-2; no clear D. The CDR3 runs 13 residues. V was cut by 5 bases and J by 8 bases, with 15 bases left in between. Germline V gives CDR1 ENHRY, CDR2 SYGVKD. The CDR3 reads CAISTNSEMGYTF. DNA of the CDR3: TGTGCCATCAGTACAAACAGTGAGATGGGCTACACCTTC.

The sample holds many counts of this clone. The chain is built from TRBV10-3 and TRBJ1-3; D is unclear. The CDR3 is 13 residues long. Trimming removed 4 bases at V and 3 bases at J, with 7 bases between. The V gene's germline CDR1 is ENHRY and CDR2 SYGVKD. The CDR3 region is CAISASGGNTIYF. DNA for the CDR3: TGTGCCATCAGTGCGAGCGGTGGAAACACCATATATTTT.

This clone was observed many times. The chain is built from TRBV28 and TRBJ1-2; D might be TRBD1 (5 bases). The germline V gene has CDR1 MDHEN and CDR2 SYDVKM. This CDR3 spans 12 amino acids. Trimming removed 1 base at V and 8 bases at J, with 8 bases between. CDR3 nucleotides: TGTGCCAGCAGTTTATCCAGGGCCGGCTACACCTTC. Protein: CASSLSRAGYTF.

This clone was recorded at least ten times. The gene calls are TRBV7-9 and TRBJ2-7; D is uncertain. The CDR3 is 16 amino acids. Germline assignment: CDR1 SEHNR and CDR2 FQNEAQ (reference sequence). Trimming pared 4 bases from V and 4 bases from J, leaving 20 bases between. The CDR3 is CASSSFSGVLQYEQYF. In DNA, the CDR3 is TGTGCCAGCAGCTCCTTTTCTGGAGTACTTCAGTACGAGCAGTACTTC.

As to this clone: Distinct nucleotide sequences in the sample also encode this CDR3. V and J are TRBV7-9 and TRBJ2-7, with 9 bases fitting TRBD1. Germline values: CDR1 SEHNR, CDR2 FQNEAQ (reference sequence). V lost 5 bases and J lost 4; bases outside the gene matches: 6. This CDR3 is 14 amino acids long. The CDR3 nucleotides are TGTGCCAGCAGCCCCACAGGGGGCTCGTACGAGCAGTACGTC. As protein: CASSPTGGSYEQYV.